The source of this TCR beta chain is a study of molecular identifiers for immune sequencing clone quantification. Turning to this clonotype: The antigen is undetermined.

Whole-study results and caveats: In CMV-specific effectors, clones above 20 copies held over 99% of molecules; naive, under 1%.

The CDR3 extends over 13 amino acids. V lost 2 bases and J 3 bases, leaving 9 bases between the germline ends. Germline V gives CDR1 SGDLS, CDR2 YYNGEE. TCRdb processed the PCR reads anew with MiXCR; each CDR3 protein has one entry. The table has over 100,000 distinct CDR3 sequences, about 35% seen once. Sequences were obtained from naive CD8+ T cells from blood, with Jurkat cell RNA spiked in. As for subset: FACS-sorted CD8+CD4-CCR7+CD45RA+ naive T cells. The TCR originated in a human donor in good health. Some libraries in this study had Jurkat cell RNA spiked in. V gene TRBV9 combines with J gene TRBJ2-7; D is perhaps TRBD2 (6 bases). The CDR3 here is CASSVWGDYEQYF. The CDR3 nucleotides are TGTGCCAGCAGCGTTTGGGGGGACTACGAGCAGTACTTC. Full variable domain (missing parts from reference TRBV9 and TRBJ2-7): DSGVTQTPKHLITATGQRVTLRCSPRSGDLSVYWYQQSLDQGLQFLIQYYNGEERAKGNILERFSAQQFPDLHSELNLSSLELGDSALYFCASSVWGDYEQYFGPGTRLTVT.